A selection of T cell receptor beta chains follows, all from one sample in a study of PD-1 blockade in classical Hodgkin lymphoma. Using immunoSEQ multiplex PCR, the repertoire was profiled, and TCRdb retains in-frame clones only, with some absent. This sample yields about 41,000 clones, of which around three quarters are seen a single time; around 20% belongs to the top ten. This specimen was peripheral blood mononuclear cells (PBMCs), taken at baseline. The receptors derive from a human donor with classical Hodgkin lymphoma. Both conserved end residues are part of each CDR3.

J gene	V gene	CDR3 protein
TRBJ2-1	TRBV20-1	CSAGRGEQFF
TRBJ2-7	TRBV28	CASNRDRGHKYEQYF
TRBJ1-6	TRBV23-1	CASSPKRTGYNSPLHF
TRBJ1-1	TRBV7-8	CASSSRTAGTEAFF
TRBJ1-1	TRBV18	CASSPTAGGASDTEAFF
TRBJ1-2	TRBV10-2	CASRDRGAGYTF
TRBJ1-6	TRBV19	CASSIRPGQAYNSPLHF
TRBJ2-1	TRBV29-1	CSVGTRYNEQFF
TRBJ2-5	TRBV5-4	CASSLAYGSGEETQYF
.	TRBV28	CAIRPAGLSYEQYF
TRBJ2-3	TRBV7-9	CASSLGGGGAQYF
TRBJ1-1	TRBV6-6	CASSLRGPGIAEAFF
TRBJ1-4	TRBV25-1	CASSETGFTNEKLFF
TRBJ2-7	TRBV30	CAWRDSTYEQYF
TRBJ1-3	TRBV28	CASSLALGGFGNTIYF
TRBJ2-5	TRBV7-9	CASSHPDFQGPQETQYF
TRBJ1-3	TRBV28	CASSLPSHLRLGNTIYF
TRBJ1-2	TRBV6-5	CASSRSDDVHTF
TRBJ1-1	TRBV27	CASSSLPGRVNNTEAFF
TRBJ2-3	TRBV5-1	CASSLRALSQGNTDTQYF
TRBJ1-1	TRBV7-9	CASSFGHGGTEAFF
TRBJ2-2	TRBV6-5	CASSTNRGNTGELFF
TRBJ2-7	TRBV6-6	CASSYSIGEEQYF
TRBJ1-6	TRBV18	CASTGQGDLGSPLHF
TRBJ1-4	TRBV2	CASSPGTGTRTNEKLFF
TRBJ1-2	TRBV6-5	CASSFDSLYGYTF
TRBJ1-2	TRBV4-2	CASSQAPGEGYTF
TRBJ2-1	TRBV5-1	CASSPEGTASYNEQFF
TRBJ2-7	TRBV11-2	CASSLGGQGGYEQYF
TRBJ2-2	TRBV25-1	CASTRTGELFF
TRBJ2-7	TRBV7-2	CASSLVGGAYEQYF
TRBJ2-3	TRBV7-2	CASITTSGTDTQYF
TRBJ1-4	TRBV30	CAWSPGGNNEKLFF
TRBJ2-1	TRBV14	CASSPLGKTDEQFF
TRBJ1-2	TRBV28	CASSLLRQDYGYTF
TRBJ2-1	TRBV19	CASSMGYNEQFF
TRBJ2-2	TRBV10-1	CASSGRVPSGRAGELFF
TRBJ2-1	TRBV11-2	CASSLETSGNEQFF
TRBJ1-1	TRBV2	CASRLLQGQVNTEAFF
TRBJ1-1	TRBV5-1	CASSLEGANTEAFF
TRBJ2-7	TRBV6-5	CASSFTRTSGTYEQYF
TRBJ2-7	TRBV6-6	CASSYGSQTYEQYF
TRBJ1-5	TRBV15	CATSTSGQGGRQPQHF
TRBJ2-7	TRBV7-9	CASSLGTAVSEQYF
TRBJ2-7	TRBV11-3	CASSSPGYEQYF
TRBJ2-7	TRBV10-2	CASNGPLQGNEQYF
TRBJ2-7	TRBV2	CASLLGRVRPYEQYF
TRBJ1-5	TRBV7-3	CASSPQAGFNQPQHF
TRBJ2-3	TRBV6-5	CASGTRPTDTQYF
TRBJ1-5	TRBV6-1	CASSESPGSQPQHF